Sequencing of this T cell receptor beta chain was carried out in a study of cytomegalovirus exposure and HLA in healthy donors. The germline V gene has CDR1 SGHRS and CDR2 YFSETQ. The CDR3 length is 16 residues. Trimming removed 4 bases from V and 5 bases from J, with 20 bases in between. With 60 Vbeta and 13 Jbeta primers, the PCR was carried out. The assay was immunoSEQ multiplex PCR, and TCRdb's table has in-frame clones only and misses some. This table holds 95,000 to 120,000 clones, 70% to 85% found once. This chain connects TRBV5-1 to TRBJ2-3, with D tentatively TRBD2 (7 bases). The source of this sequence is a woman aged 18-29 years in good health and CMV-seronegative. The specimen was PBMCs. The CDR3 bases are TGCGCCAGCAGCCTGGGGGGGGGCGTCACGCAAGATACGCAGTATTTT. Its translation: CASSLGGGVTQDTQYF.